A single sample gave rise to the 6 T cell receptor beta chains below, sequenced in a study of T cell responses to AZD1222 COVID-19 vaccine. This table comes from immunoSEQ multiplex PCR, and its TCRdb copy is limited to in-frame clones, with some not included. The table lists around 130,000 clones, over 85% of them singletons. The specimen was peripheral blood, collected on day 0 of AZD1222 vaccination. The source is an adult in good health.

The CDR3 protein is CAISPGQGALANYGYTF. The CDR3 bases are TGTGCCATCAGTCCGGGACAGGGGGCTTTAGCTAACTATGGCTACACCTTC. V is TRBV10-3 and J is TRBJ1-2; 12 bases match TRBD1. In germline, CDR1 is ENHRY, CDR2 SYGVKD. CDR3 length equals 17 residues. V dropped 5 bases and J dropped 0; count of bases not matched to a gene: 7.

V gene TRBV27 combines with J gene TRBJ1-1, with TRBD1 identical over 10 bases. Looked up from germline, CDR1 is MNHEY and CDR2 is SMNVEV (reference sequence). With V trimmed by 5 bases and J by 5 bases, 5 bases remained unmatched. There are 14 residues in the CDR3. The CDR3 is CASSPGQGWTEAFF. For the CDR3, the DNA is TGTGCCAGCAGTCCGGGACAGGGGTGGACTGAAGCTTTCTTT.

The gene calls are TRBV30 and TRBJ2-4; D assignment may be TRBD1 or TRBD2 (5 bases each). The CDR3 length is 17 residues. V lost 2 bases and J 3 bases, leaving 20 bases between the germline ends. Germline lookup yields CDR1 GTSNPN and CDR2 SVGIG (reference sequence). The CDR3 reads CAWSPGPGFFGKNIQYF. For the CDR3, the DNA is TGTGCCTGGAGTCCGGGACCTGGGTTTTTCGGCAAAAACATTCAGTACTTC.

The CDR3 is CASSQGTGWSPLHF. Written as DNA, the CDR3 is TGTGCCAGCAGCCAGGGGACGGGTTGGTCACCCCTCCACTTT. The rearrangement uses TRBV3-1 (or the pseudogene TRBV3-2) and TRBJ1-6; D perhaps matches TRBD1 (5 bases). Trimming took 3 bases from V and 10 from J, leaving 13 bases between them. Germline V gene data show CDR1 as LGHDT and CDR2 as YNNKEL (reference sequence). The CDR3 has 14 amino acids.

The CDR3 loop is CASSPPGGVGYTF. The CDR3, as DNA: TGTGCCAGCAGCCCCCCTGGGGGGGTTGGCTACACCTTC. The gene calls are TRBV7-2 and TRBJ1-2; D may be TRBD1 (5 bases). The CDR3 is 13 residues long. Germline V lookup: CDR1 SGHTA, CDR2 FQGNSA. The V end lost 5 bases, the J end lost 7 bases, and 14 bases lay between the germline ends.

The CDR3 reads CASSTDGQGARGYTF. The CDR3 nucleotides are TGTGCCAGCAGCACCGACGGACAGGGGGCGCGGGGCTACACCTTC. The chain is built from TRBV11-2 and TRBJ1-2; 11 bases are shared with TRBD1. CDR1 and CDR2 (germline): SGHAT, FQNNGV. The CDR3 consists of 15 residues. Germline trimming cut 5 bases from V and 8 bases from J; bases unmatched to any gene: 10.